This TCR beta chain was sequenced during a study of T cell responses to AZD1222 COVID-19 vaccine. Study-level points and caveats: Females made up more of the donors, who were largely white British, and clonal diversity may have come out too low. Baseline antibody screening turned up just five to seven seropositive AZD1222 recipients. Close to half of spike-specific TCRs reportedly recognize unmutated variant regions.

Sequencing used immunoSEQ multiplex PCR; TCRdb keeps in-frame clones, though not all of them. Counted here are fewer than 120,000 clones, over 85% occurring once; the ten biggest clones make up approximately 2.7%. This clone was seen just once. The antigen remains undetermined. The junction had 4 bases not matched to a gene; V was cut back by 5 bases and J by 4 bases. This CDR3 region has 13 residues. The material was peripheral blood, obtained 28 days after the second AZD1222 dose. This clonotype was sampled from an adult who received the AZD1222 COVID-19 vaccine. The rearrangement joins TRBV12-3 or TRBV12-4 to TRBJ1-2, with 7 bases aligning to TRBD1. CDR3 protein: CASSLGQVYGYTF. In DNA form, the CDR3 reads TGTGCCAGCAGTCTTGGACAGGTCTATGGCTACACCTTC.